Each of the 14 T cell receptor beta chains below was sequenced from the same sample in a study of T cells in Graves' hyperthyroidism and ophthalmopathy (dated by TCRdb to the late 2010s). Library creation used multiplex PCR. Instrument used: Illumina HiSeq 2000. Amplification of TCR beta CDR3 regions was carried out from RNA transcripts. The first round of RT-PCR for the TCR CDR3 was performed with the HTBI primer set and the Qiagen OneStep RT-PCR kit. TCRdb applied fastp at Q25 and MiXCR to the public reads, then kept only in-frame beta chains. One record per CDR3 amino acid sequence lists the most common genes and DNA. For this sample the table gives around 700,000 distinct CDR3 sequences, of which roughly a sixth were detected only once. In total, the top ten clones hold over 15% of the sample. The sequenced sample consisted of blood. The receptor source for this set is a woman aged 45-59 years with Graves' hyperthyroidism that later progressed to Graves' ophthalmopathy.

This clonotype appeared a few times. The chain couples TRBV19 to TRBJ2-6; TRBD1 matches at 8 bases. V trimming: 6 bases; J trimming: 2 bases; junction bases outside the gene matches: 6. The CDR3 is 16 residues long. Per the germline V gene, CDR1 is LNHDA and CDR2 is SQIVND (reference sequence). This CDR3 is CASSLYRGTGANVLTF. The CDR3 DNA reads TGTGCCAGTAGCCTTTACAGGGGGACTGGGGCCAACGTCCTGACTTTC.

The chain links TRBV24-1 to TRBJ1-4; TRBD1 might be the D (6 bases). The CDR3 is 18 amino acids. Trimming removed 1 base from V and 3 bases from J, with 17 bases in between. Looked up from germline, CDR1 is KGHDR and CDR2 is SFDVKD. CDR3 DNA: TGTGCCACCAGTGATTTAGGTTCGGGGGCAACAGCTAATGAAAAACTGTTTTTT. Translating gives CATSDLGSGATANEKLFF.

The V gene is TRBV6-6, the J gene TRBJ2-1; 8 bases are a match to TRBD1. This CDR3 has 15 residues. CDR1 and CDR2 from the germline V gene are MNHNY and SVGAGI (reference sequence). The trim removed 2 bases at V and 9 bases at J, leaving 9 bases unmatched. The CDR3 DNA is TGTGCCAGCAGTTACCGGGCAGGGGGCACGGGTGAGCAGTTCTTC. Protein: CASSYRAGGTGEQFF.

The table lists this clonotype with a few counts. Here the CDR3 reads CASGEGDTEAFF. The CDR3 nucleotides read TGTGCCAGTGGGGAAGGAGACACTGAAGCTTTCTTT. This chain connects TRBV19 to TRBJ1-1; D remains ambiguous. The CDR3 extends over 12 amino acids. Per germline, CDR1 LNHDA and CDR2 SQIVND (reference sequence). The V and J ends lost 8 bases and 3 bases respectively, with 10 bases between them.

This clonotype occurred many times. This chain connects TRBV24-1 to TRBJ2-7; D may be TRBD1 (5 bases). V shed 2 bases and J shed 6 bases, with 7 bases lying between them. Germline values: CDR1 KGHDR, CDR2 SFDVKD. The CDR3 spans 12 residues. CDR3 residues: CATSDSRAEQYF. In DNA form, the CDR3 reads TGTGCCACCAGTGATTCCAGGGCCGAGCAGTACTTC.

This clonotype occurred many times. This chain connects TRBV11-2 to TRBJ1-1; D unresolved. CDR1 and CDR2 from the germline V gene are SGHAT and FQNNGV. V lost 5 bases to trimming and J lost 5 bases, with 9 bases between them. The CDR3 has 12 residues. The CDR3 DNA sequence: TGTGCCAGCAGCCGCTGGGGAACTGAAGCTTTCTTT. Translating gives CASSRWGTEAFF.

The rearrangement joins TRBV4-1 to TRBJ2-1, with TRBD1 as a possible D gene (6 bases). V was trimmed by 3 bases and J by 7 bases, leaving 25 bases between them. This CDR3 contains 18 residues. Germline V CDR1 and CDR2: MGHRA, YSYEKL. The CDR3 coding sequence is TGCGCCAGCAGCCAGCCTCCAACCGGGACACTAACGGGGAATGAGCAGTTCTTC. Translated: CASSQPPTGTLTGNEQFF.

The table lists this clonotype with many counts. The V and J genes are TRBV7-8 and TRBJ1-1; tentatively, D is TRBD1 (5 bases). Germline V lookup: CDR1 SGHVS, CDR2 FQNEAQ. Trimming removed 4 bases at V and 7 bases at J, with 13 bases between. This CDR3 spans 13 amino acids. The DNA of the CDR3 is TGTGCCAGCAGCTCAGGGCCAGGGTATGAAGCTTTCTTT. Translating it yields CASSSGPGYEAFF.

The V gene is TRBV10-3, the J gene TRBJ2-5; tentatively, D is TRBD1 (6 bases). Trimming left V 2 bases short and J 5 bases short, with 12 bases between. The CDR3 length is 14 residues. Looked up from germline, CDR1 is ENHRY and CDR2 is SYGVKD. CDR3 region: CAISETGKGETQYF. The CDR3 nucleotides read TGTGCCATCAGTGAGACAGGGAAGGGGGAGACCCAGTACTTC.

Only a few counts were recorded for this clonotype. This rearrangement joins TRBV29-1 to TRBJ1-5; D unresolved. CDR1 is SQVTM and CDR2 is ANQGSEA in the germline V gene. Trimming removed 6 bases from V and 5 bases from J, with 14 bases in between. The CDR3 sequence is 13 residues long. The CDR3 here is CSVAAGRDQPQHF. CDR3 DNA: TGCAGCGTCGCGGCTGGGCGGGATCAGCCCCAGCATTTT. The full variable domain, rest sourced from reference TRBV29-1 and TRBJ1-5, is SAVISQKPSRDICQRGTSLTIQCQVDSQVTMMFWYRQQPGQSLTLIATANQGSEATYESGFVIDKFPISRPNLTFSTLTVSNMSPEDSSIYLCSVAAGRDQPQHFGDGTRLSIL.

The table lists this clonotype with a few counts. V is TRBV5-1 and J is TRBJ2-2; 7 nucleotides match TRBD1. Looked up from germline, CDR1 is SGHRS and CDR2 is YFSETQ. The CDR3 extends over 17 amino acids. J was trimmed by 1 base and V by 5 bases; bases with no gene match: 11. In DNA form, the CDR3 reads TGCGCCAGCAGTTTACCCTTCAGACAGGGGAACACCGGGGAGCTGTTTTTT. Its translation: CASSLPFRQGNTGELFF.

The chain employs TRBV27 and TRBJ2-7, with D perhaps TRBD1 (6 bases). CDR3 length equals 14 residues. With 3 bases removed from V and 3 bases from J, the gap between germline ends came to 12 bases. Germline lookup yields CDR1 MNHEY and CDR2 SMNVEV (reference sequence). The chain's CDR3 is CASSFVSGDYEQYF. In DNA, the CDR3 is TGTGCCAGCAGTTTTGTTTCAGGGGACTACGAGCAGTACTTC.

This clonotype showed up just a few times. The junction does not match germline at one end; this may be a read error. The chain recombines TRBV4-2 with TRBJ2-7, with D possibly matching TRBD1 (5 bases). There are 16 residues in the CDR3. Germline V gene sequence: CDR1 LGHNA, CDR2 YNFKEQ. CDR3 residues: CANSQVQDTRSYEQYF. DNA for the CDR3: TGTGCCAACAGCCAAGTACAGGACACGCGCTCCTACGAGCAGTACTTC.

The sample holds one count of this clonotype. The genes are TRBV5-1 and TRBJ2-2, with D possibly called TRBD1 or TRBD2 (6 bases each). The CDR3 contains 15 residues. CDR1 is SGHRS and CDR2 is YFSETQ in the germline V gene. V was shortened by 0 bases and J by 1 base, with 7 bases between the two germline ends. CDR3 amino acids: CASSLEGGNTGELFF. CDR3 sequence (DNA): TGCGCCAGCAGCTTGGAGGGGGGGAACACCGGGGAGCTGTTTTTT.